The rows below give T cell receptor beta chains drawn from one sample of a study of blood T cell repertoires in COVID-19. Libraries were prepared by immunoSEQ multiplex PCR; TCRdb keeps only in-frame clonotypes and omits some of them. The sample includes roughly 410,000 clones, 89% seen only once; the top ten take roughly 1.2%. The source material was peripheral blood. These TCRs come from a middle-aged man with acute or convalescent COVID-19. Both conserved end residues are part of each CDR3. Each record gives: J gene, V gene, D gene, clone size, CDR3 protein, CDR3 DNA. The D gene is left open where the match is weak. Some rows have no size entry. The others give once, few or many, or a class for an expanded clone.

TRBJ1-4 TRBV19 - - CASSIRGGGEKLFF TGTGCCAGTAGTATTCGAGGCGGCGGTGAAAAACTGTTTTTT
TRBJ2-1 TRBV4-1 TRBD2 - CASSQGTSGSYRNEQFF TGCGCCAGCAGCCAAGGGACTAGCGGGAGTTATCGGAATGAGCAGTTCTTC
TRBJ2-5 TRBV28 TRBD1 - CASSPGGQGETQYF TGTGCCAGCAGTCCGGGCGGACAGGGAGAGACCCAGTACTTC
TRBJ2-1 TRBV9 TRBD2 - CASSVGSGGYSYNEQFF TGTGCCAGCAGCGTAGGATCGGGGGGGTACTCCTACAATGAGCAGTTCTTC
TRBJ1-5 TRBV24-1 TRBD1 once CATFGQGRQPQHF TGTGCCACTTTCGGACAGGGACGTCAGCCCCAGCATTTT
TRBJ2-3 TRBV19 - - CASSIRKDTQYF TGTGCCAGTAGTATACGTAAAGATACGCAGTATTTT
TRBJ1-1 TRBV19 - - CASARTDRSEAFF TGTGCCAGTGCCCGGACAGACCGCTCTGAAGCTTTCTTT
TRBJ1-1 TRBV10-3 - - CAISDQKQAMNTEAFF TGTGCCATCAGTGACCAGAAACAGGCAATGAACACTGAAGCTTTCTTT
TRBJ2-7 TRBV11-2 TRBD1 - CASSLDQGQGSHEQYF TGTGCCAGCAGCTTAGATCAGGGACAGGGAAGCCACGAGCAGTACTTC
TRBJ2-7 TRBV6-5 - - CASSYSEGAGIYEQYF TGTGCCAGCAGTTACTCGGAGGGGGCAGGGATCTACGAGCAGTACTTC
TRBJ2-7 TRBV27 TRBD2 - CASSPPSTGGTYEQYF TGTGCCAGCAGTCCGCCGTCGACGGGGGGAACCTACGAGCAGTACTTC
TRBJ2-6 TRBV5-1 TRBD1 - CASSLAFAGQGVPGANVLTF TGCGCCAGCAGCTTGGCGTTCGCCGGACAGGGGGTCCCTGGGGCCAACGTCCTGACTTTC
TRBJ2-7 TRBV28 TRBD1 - CASSLQGAYEQYF TGTGCCAGCAGCCTGCAGGGGGCGTACGAGCAGTACTTC
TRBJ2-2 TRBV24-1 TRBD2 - CATSDPRGGYTGELFF TGTGCCACCAGTGATCCCCGGGGGGGATACACCGGGGAGCTGTTTTTT
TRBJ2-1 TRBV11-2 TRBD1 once CASSLDSPGGAYNEQFF TGTGCCAGCAGCTTAGATTCCCCAGGGGGCGCCTACAATGAGCAGTTCTTC
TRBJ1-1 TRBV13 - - CASSMGRGAMNTEAFF TGTGCCAGCAGTATGGGACGGGGGGCGATGAACACTGAAGCTTTCTTT
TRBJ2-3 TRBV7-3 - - CASSRGTSTDTQYF TGTGCCAGCAGTCGGGGGACCTCAACAGATACGCAGTATTTT
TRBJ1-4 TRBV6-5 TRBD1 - CASSKGQRSEKLFF TGTGCCAGCAGTAAGGGACAGCGGAGCGAAAAACTGTTTTTT
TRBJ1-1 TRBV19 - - CASSIGNSGSENTEAFF TGTGCCAGTAGTATAGGGAATTCGGGGAGTGAGAACACTGAAGCTTTCTTT
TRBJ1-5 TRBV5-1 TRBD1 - CASSPGTGGNQPQHF TGCGCCAGCAGCCCAGGGACAGGGGGAAATCAGCCCCAGCATTTT
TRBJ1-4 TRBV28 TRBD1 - CASSLGQGHEKLFF TGTGCCAGCAGCCTTGGACAGGGGCACGAAAAACTGTTTTTT
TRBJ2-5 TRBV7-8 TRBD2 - CASSPWTSGGQETQYF TGTGCCAGCAGCCCCTGGACTAGCGGGGGCCAAGAGACCCAGTACTTC
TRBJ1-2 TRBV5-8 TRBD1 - CASSPPGQGALGGYTF TGTGCCAGCAGCCCTCCGGGCCAGGGGGCTTTGGGTGGCTACACCTTC
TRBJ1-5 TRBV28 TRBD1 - CASSLGQGGQPQHF TGTGCCAGCAGCCTGGGACAGGGCGGCCAGCCCCAGCATTTT